The 4 T cell receptor beta chains below all came from one sample that was sequenced in a study of blood T cells in healthy people across ages. With a J-beta primer mix and a sample-barcoded 5' primer, a second PCR ran about 7 to 12 cycles. MiXCR was run by TCRdb on the 5' RACE reads, yielding one entry per CDR3 protein. The sample includes nearly 800,000 distinct CDR3 sequences, approximately 53% of them seen just once. Sequences were obtained from blood. The receptors were sampled from a man aged 35 to 55 in good health.

The chain combines TRBV7-3 with TRBJ2-1; 7 positions agree with TRBD1. The end of the DNA fits TRBJ2-7 better, so the J call may be wrong. CDR3 length: 15 amino acids. Per germline, CDR1 SGHTA and CDR2 FQGTGA. In nucleotides, the CDR3 is TGTGCCAGCAGCCTAATCGGGGACAGCAACAATGAGCAGTACTTC. This codes for CASSLIGDSNNEQYF.

This clonotype has just a few counts. V usage is TRBV20-1 and J usage is TRBJ2-7, with D possibly TRBD2 on 5 matching bases. The CDR3 covers 14 residues. Germline CDR1 is DFQATT and CDR2 is SNEGSKA (reference sequence). V was cut by 3 bases and J by 3 bases, with 15 bases left in between. The CDR3 protein is CSARLRAADYEQYF. The DNA of the CDR3 is TGCAGTGCTAGGCTAAGAGCGGCCGACTACGAGCAGTACTTC.

The J gene is TRBJ2-3, the V gene TRBV20-1; no clear D. Trimming took off 3 bases at V and 0 bases at J, with 4 bases between the two ends. Germline CDR1 DFQATT, CDR2 SNEGSKA (reference sequence). The CDR3 is 12 residues long. CDR3 protein: CSASASTDTQYF. The CDR3 DNA reads TGCAGTGCTAGCGCAAGCACAGATACGCAGTATTTT.

The rearrangement uses TRBV11-2 and TRBJ2-6, with D tentatively TRBD1 (5 bases). V was pared by 5 bases and J by 0 bases, with 20 bases between. CDR3 length: 19 amino acids. Germline V CDR1 and CDR2: SGHAT, FQNNGV. The CDR3 reads CASSPQHEGVDSGANVLTF. CDR3 bases: TGTGCCAGCAGCCCCCAGCATGAAGGGGTCGACTCTGGGGCCAACGTCCTGACTTTC. The full variable domain, with the rest looked up from reference TRBV11-2 and TRBJ2-6, is EAGVAQSPRYKIIEKRQSVAFWCNPISGHATLYWYQQILGQGPKLLIQFQNNGVVDDSQLPKDRFSAERLKGVDSTLKIQPAKLEDSAVYLCASSPQHEGVDSGANVLTFGAGSRLTVL.